This T cell receptor (beta chain) comes out of a study of blood T cell repertoires in COVID-19. Original analysis: By means of reference gene primer amplification, nucleated cell counts were estimated. The data were produced by immunoSEQ multiplex PCR, yet TCRdb's version contains in-frame clones alone and is incomplete. V and J calls and clone size follow that table, whereas D and trimming were derived from the DNA. The sample carries some 220,000 clones, less than 90% recorded once. Germline V gene data show CDR1 as SGHTA and CDR2 as FQGNSA. Trimming cost V 3 bases and J 5 bases, with 16 bases left between them. The CDR3 is made up of 15 amino acids.

The sequenced material came from peripheral blood. This receptor was obtained from a woman older than 75 with active or convalescent COVID-19. The chain employs TRBV7-2 and TRBJ2-5; D remains ambiguous. DNA for the CDR3: TGTGCCAGCAGCTTGGTCCTAGAAGGAAAGGAGACCCAGTACTTC. This sequence encodes CASSLVLEGKETQYF.